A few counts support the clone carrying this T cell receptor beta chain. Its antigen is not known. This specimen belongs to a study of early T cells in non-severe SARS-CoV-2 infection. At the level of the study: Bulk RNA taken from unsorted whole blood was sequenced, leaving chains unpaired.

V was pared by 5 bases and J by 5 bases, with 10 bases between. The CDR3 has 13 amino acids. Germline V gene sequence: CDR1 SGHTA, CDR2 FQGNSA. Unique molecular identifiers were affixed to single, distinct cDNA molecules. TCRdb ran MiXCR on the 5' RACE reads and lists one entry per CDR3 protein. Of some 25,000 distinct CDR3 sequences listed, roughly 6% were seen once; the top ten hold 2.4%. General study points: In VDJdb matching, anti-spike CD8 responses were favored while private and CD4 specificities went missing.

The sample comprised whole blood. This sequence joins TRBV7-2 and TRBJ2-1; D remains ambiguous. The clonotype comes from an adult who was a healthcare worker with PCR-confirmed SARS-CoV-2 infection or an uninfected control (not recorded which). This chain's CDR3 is CASSRRVNNEQFF. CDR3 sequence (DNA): TGTGCCAGCAGCCGCCGGGTCAACAATGAGCAGTTCTTC.